The T cell receptor beta chain described here comes from a study of blood T cell repertoires in COVID-19. Study background: Sites across the United States, Italy and Spain contributed samples from acute and convalescent COVID-19.

Profiled with immunoSEQ multiplex PCR; TCRdb holds only in-frame clones, not every one. The data contain about 250,000 clones, roughly 86% of them seen just once; the ten biggest clones take up 2% to 3%. Enrolled through a virtual design, the participants were between 18 and 89 years of age and came from fewer than 30 US areas. Participant reports of clinical history set cohort assignment. CDR1 and CDR2 (germline): GTSNPN, SVGIG (reference sequence). The CDR3 runs to 14 residues. V lost 2 bases, J lost 0 bases, and 11 bases lay in between. The receptor's source is a woman aged 25 to 39 with acute COVID-19. The chain carries TRBV30 and TRBJ2-7, with D tentatively TRBD1 (5 bases). Specimen: PBMCs or T cells enriched from blood (not recorded which). The CDR3 nucleotides read TGTGCCTGGAGTCCTCGACAGAACTCCTACGAGCAGTACTTC. It is translated as CAWSPRQNSYEQYF.